The clone carrying this TCR beta chain came up once. Antigen: not known. From the 5' RACE reads, TCRdb called clonotypes with MiXCR, one entry per CDR3 protein. The sample includes about 58,000 distinct CDR3 sequences, about a quarter of them seen just once. The entry originates in a study of T-cell memory formation after mild COVID-19. Trimming cost V 1 base and J 4 bases, with 8 bases left between them. This CDR3 spans 14 amino acids. Germline CDR1 reads LNHNV; CDR2 reads YYDKDF (reference sequence). Study-wide points: Clones that contracted from day 15 to 85 were balanced CD4/CD8, while later expanders leaned CD4+. Among CD4+ contracting clones, most were CM and EM, and CD8+ ones EMRA.

This chain connects TRBV15 to TRBJ1-5; D is unresolved. The specimen sequenced was PBMCs or a T cell subset sorted from them (not recorded which). The clonotype was recovered from a man aged 18 to 35 who had mild COVID-19 (a few samples of this study predate the infection). Cell type and time point are not known. The CDR3 sequence: CATSRGPGNQPQHF. The CDR3 DNA reads TGTGCCACCAGCAGAGGGCCAGGAAATCAGCCCCAGCATTTT.